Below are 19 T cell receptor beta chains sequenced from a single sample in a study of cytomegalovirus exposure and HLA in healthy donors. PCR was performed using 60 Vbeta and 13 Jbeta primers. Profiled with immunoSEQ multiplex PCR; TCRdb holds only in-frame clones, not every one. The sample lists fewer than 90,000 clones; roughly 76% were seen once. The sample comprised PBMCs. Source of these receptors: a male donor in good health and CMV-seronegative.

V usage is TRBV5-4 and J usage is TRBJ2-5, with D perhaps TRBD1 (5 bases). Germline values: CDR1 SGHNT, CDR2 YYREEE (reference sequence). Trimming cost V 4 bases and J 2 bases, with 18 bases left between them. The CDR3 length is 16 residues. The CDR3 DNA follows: TGTGCCAGCAGCCCGTCAAGAAGGTCAGGGCAAGAGACCCAGTACTTC. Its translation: CASSPSRRSGQETQYF.

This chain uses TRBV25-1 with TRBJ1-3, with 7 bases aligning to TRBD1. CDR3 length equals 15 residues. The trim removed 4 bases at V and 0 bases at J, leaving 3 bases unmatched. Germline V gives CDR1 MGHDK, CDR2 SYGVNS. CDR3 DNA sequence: TGTGCCAGCAGTGTGGGACAGATCTCTGGAAACACCATATATTTT. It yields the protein CASSVGQISGNTIYF.

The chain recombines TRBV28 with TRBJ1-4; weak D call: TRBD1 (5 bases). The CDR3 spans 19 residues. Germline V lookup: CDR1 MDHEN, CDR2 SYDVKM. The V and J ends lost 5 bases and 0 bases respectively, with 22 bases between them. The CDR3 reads CASSTTRSGIRATNEKLFF. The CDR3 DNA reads TGTGCCAGCAGTACGACTCGCTCAGGGATACGAGCAACTAATGAAAAACTGTTTTTT.

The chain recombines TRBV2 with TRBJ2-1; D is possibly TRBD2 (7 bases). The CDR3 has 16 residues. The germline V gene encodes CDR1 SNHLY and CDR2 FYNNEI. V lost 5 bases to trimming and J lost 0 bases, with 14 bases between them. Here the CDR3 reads CASSPRGGRSYNEQFF. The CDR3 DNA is TGTGCCAGCAGTCCCCGCGGGGGCCGCTCCTACAATGAGCAGTTCTTC.

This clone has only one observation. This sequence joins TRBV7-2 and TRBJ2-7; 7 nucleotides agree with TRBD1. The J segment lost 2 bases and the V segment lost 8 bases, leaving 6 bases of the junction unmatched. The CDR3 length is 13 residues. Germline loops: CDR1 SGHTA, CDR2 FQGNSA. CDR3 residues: CASLTQGAYEQYF. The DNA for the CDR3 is TGTGCCAGCCTTACTCAGGGGGCCTACGAGCAGTACTTC.

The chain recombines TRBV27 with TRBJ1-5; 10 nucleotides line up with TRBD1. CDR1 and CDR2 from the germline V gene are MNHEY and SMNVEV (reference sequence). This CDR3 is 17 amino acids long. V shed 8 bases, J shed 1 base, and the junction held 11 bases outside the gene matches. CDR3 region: CASDRGQILMSNQPQHF. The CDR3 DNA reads TGTGCCAGCGACAGGGGGCAGATCCTAATGAGCAATCAGCCCCAGCATTTT.

The CDR3 is CASSLARGRNTEAFF. CDR3 in DNA: TGCGCCAGCAGCTTGGCCAGGGGGCGAAACACTGAAGCTTTCTTT. The chain employs TRBV5-1 and TRBJ1-1; 8 nucleotides line up with TRBD1. This CDR3 has 15 amino acids. Germline V gene data show CDR1 as SGHRS and CDR2 as YFSETQ. V shed 0 bases, J shed 2 bases, and the junction held 3 bases outside the gene matches.

CDR3 sequence reads: CASSSRAGANTGELFF. CDR3 nucleotide sequence: TGTGCCAGCAGCTCCAGGGCAGGGGCAAACACCGGGGAGCTGTTTTTT. The V call is TRBV11-3, the J call TRBJ2-2; D possibly corresponds to TRBD1 (6 bases). The CDR3 sequence is 16 residues long. The V gene lost 4 bases and the J gene lost 2 bases, with 14 bases spanning the gap. The germline V gene encodes CDR1 SGHNT and CDR2 YENEEA. Complete variable domain (other parts from reference TRBV11-3 and TRBJ2-2): EAGVVQSPRYKIIEKKQPVAFWCNPISGHNTLYWYLQNLGQGPELLIRYENEEAVDDSQLPKDRFSAERLKGVDSTLKIQPAELGDSAVYLCASSSRAGANTGELFFGEGSRLTVL.

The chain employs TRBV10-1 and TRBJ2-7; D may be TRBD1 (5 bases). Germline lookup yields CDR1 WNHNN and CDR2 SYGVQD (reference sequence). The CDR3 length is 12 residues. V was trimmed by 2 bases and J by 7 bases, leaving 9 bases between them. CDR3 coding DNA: TGCGCCAGCAGTGAGAGGGGCAAGGAGCAGTACTTC. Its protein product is CASSERGKEQYF.

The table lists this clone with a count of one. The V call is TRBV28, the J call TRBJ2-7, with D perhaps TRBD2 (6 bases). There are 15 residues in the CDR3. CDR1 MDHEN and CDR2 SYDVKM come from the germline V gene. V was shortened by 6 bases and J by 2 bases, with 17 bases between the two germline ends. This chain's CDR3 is CASRPLGLSTYEQYF. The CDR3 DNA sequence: TGTGCCAGCAGGCCTTTGGGACTGTCAACCTACGAGCAGTACTTC.

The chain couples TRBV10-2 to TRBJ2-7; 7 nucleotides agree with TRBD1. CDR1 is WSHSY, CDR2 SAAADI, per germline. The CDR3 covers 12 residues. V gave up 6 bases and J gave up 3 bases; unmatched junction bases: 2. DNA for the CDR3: TGCGCCAGCAGGGACAGGTACTACGAGCAGTACTTC. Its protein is CASRDRYYEQYF.

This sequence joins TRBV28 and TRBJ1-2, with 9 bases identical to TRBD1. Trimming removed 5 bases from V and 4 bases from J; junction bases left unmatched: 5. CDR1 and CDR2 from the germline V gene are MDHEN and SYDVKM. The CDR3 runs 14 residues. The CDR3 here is CASSPPDRGYGYTF. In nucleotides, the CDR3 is TGTGCCAGCAGTCCGCCGGACAGGGGCTATGGCTACACCTTC.

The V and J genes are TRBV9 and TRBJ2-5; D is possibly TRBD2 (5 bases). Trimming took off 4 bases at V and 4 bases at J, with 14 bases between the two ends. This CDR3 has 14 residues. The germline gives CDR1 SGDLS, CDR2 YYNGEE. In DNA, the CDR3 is TGTGCCAGCAGCCCCGGCAGGAGCGGAGAGACCCAGTACTTC. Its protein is CASSPGRSGETQYF. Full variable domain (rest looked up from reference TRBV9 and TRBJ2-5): DSGVTQTPKHLITATGQRVTLRCSPRSGDLSVYWYQQSLDQGLQFLIQYYNGEERAKGNILERFSAQQFPDLHSELNLSSLELGDSALYFCASSPGRSGETQYFGPGTRLLVL.

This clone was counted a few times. As DNA, the CDR3 is TGTGCCAGTAACCCGGGACAGGGGGTTCTTGATAATGAAAAACTGTTTTTT. It yields the protein CASNPGQGVLDNEKLFF. This chain uses TRBV19 with TRBJ1-4; 11 bases map to TRBD1. The CDR3 loop spans 17 amino acids. Germline V gene sequence: CDR1 LNHDA, CDR2 SQIVND (reference sequence). Trimming removed 7 bases from V and 4 bases from J; junction bases left unmatched: 11.

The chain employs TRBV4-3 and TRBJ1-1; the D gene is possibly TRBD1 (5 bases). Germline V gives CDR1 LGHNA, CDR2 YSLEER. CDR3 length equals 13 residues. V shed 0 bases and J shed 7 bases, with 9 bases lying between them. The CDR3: CASSQDREGEAFF. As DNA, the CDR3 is TGCGCCAGCAGCCAAGACAGGGAGGGTGAAGCTTTCTTT.

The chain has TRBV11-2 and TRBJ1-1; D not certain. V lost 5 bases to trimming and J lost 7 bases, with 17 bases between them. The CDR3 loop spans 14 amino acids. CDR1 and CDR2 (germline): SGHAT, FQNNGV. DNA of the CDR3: TGTGCCAGCAGCCCGGAAGCAGGCACTCTTGAAGCTTTCTTT. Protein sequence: CASSPEAGTLEAFF.

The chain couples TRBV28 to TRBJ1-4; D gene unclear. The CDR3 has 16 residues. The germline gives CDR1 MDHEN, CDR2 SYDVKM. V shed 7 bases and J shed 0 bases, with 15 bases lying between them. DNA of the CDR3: TGTGCCAGCACGGGAATGATTCCCTCAACTAATGAAAAACTGTTTTTT. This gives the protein CASTGMIPSTNEKLFF.

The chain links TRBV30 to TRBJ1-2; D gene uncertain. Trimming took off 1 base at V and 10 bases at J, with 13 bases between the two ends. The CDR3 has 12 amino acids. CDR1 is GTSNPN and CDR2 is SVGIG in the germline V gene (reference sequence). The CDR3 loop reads CAWSGLRPPYTF. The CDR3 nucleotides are TGTGCCTGGAGTGGACTTCGGCCTCCCTACACCTTC.

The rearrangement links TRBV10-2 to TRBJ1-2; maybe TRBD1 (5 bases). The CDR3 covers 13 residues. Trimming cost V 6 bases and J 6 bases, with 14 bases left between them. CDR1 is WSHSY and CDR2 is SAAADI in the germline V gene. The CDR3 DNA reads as TGCGCCAGCAGCTCCTTCAGACAGAATGGCTACACCTTC. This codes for CASSSFRQNGYTF.